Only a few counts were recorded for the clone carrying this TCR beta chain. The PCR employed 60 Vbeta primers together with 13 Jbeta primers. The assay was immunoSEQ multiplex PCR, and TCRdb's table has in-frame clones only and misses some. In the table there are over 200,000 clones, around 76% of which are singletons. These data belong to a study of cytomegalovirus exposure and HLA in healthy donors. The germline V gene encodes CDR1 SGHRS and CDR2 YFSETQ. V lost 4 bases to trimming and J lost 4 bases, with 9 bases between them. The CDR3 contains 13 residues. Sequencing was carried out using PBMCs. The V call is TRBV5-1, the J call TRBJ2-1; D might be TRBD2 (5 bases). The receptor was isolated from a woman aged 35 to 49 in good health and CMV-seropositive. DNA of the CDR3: TGCGCCAGCAGCATAGGGAGTTACAATGAGCAGTTCTTC. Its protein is CASSIGSYNEQFF.